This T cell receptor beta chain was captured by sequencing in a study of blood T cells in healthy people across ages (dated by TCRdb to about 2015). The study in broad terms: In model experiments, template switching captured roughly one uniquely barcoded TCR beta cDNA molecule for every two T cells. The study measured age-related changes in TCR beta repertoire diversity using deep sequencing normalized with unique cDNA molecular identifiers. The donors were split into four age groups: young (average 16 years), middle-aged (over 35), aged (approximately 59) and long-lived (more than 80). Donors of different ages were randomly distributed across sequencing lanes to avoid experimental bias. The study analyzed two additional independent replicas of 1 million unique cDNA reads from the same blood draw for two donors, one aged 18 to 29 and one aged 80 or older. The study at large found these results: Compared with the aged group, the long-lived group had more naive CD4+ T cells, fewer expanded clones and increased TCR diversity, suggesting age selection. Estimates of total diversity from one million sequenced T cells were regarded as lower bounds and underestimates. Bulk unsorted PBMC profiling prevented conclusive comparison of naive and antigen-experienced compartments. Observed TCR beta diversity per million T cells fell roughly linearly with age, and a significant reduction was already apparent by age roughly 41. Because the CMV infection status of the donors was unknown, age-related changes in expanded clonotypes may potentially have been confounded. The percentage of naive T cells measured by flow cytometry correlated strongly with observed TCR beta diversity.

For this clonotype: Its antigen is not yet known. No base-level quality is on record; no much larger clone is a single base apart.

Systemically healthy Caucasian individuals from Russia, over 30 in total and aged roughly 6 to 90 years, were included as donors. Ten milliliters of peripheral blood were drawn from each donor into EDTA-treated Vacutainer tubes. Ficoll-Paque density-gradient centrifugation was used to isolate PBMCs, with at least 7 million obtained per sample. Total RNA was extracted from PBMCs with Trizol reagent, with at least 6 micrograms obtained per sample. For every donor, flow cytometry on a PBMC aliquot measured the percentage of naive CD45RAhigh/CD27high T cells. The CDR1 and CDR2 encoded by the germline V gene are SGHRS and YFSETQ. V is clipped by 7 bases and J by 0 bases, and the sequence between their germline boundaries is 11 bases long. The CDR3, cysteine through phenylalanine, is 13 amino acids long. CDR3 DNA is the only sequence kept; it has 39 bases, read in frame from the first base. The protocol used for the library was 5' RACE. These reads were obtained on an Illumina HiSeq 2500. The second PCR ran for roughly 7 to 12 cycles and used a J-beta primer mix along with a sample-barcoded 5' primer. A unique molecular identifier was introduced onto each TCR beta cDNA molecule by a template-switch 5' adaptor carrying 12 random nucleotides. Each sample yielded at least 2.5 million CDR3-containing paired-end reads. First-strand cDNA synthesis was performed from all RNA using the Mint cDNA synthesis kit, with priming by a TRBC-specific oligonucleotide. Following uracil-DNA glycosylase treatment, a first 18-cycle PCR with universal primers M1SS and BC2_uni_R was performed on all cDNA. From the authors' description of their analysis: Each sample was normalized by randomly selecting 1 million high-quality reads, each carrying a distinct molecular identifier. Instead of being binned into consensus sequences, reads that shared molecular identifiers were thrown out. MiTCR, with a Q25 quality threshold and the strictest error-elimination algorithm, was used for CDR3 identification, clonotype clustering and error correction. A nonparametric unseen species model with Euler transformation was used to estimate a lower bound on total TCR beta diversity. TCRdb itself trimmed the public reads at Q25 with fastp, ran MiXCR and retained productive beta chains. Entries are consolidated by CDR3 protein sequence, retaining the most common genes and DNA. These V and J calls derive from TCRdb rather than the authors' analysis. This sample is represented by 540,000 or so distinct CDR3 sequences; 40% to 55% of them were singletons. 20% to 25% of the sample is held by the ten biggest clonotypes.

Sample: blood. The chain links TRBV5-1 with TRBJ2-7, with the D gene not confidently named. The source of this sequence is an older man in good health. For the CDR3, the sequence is CASVEQSSYEQYF. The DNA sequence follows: TGCGCCAGCGTGGAACAGAGCTCCTACGAGCAGTACTTC.